The rows below give T cell receptor beta chains drawn from one sample of a study of blood T cell repertoires in COVID-19. Measured with immunoSEQ multiplex PCR; TCRdb has only the in-frame clones, and not every one. Here the sample spans 65,000 to 90,000 clones, 85% to 90% being singletons. Specimen: peripheral blood. These receptor sequences come from a man older than 75 with acute or convalescent COVID-19. The CDR3 runs from the conserved cysteine through the conserved F or W. A D gene is named only where the DNA matches it firmly. Clone size is shown for a subset of rows, as once, few, many or a class of expanded clone.

len: 15
v_gene: TRBV28
abundance: -
d_gene: TRBD1
j_gene: TRBJ2-3
CDR3aa: CASSSRDSPGPTQYF
CDR3nt: TGTGCCAGCAGTAGCCGGGACAGCCCTGGTCCTACGCAGTATTTT

len: 15
v_gene: TRBV7-8
abundance: -
d_gene: -
j_gene: TRBJ1-2
CDR3aa: CASSPGSKGRTGYTF
CDR3nt: TGTGCCAGCAGCCCAGGCAGTAAGGGGCGCACTGGCTACACCTTC

len: 15
v_gene: TRBV5-5
abundance: -
d_gene: -
j_gene: TRBJ2-2
CDR3aa: CASTGGFSSAGELFF
CDR3nt: TGTGCCAGCACTGGGGGGTTTTCTTCGGCCGGGGAGCTGTTTTTT

len: 13
v_gene: TRBV30
abundance: -
d_gene: -
j_gene: TRBJ1-2
CDR3aa: CAWAARGVDGYTF
CDR3nt: TGTGCCTGGGCCGCGCGAGGCGTCGATGGCTACACCTTC

len: 15
v_gene: TRBV25-1
abundance: -
d_gene: -
j_gene: TRBJ1-4
CDR3aa: CASSEFVGGSEKLFF
CDR3nt: TGTGCCAGCAGTGAATTTGTAGGGGGTAGCGAAAAACTGTTTTTT

len: 15
v_gene: TRBV5-1
abundance: -
d_gene: TRBD1
j_gene: TRBJ2-7
CDR3aa: CASSSGGTGSYEQYF
CDR3nt: TGCGCCAGCAGCTCGGGCGGGACAGGTTCCTACGAGCAGTACTTC

len: 14
v_gene: TRBV5-4
abundance: -
d_gene: -
j_gene: TRBJ1-1
CDR3aa: CASSLARANTEAFF
CDR3nt: TGTGCCAGCAGCTTGGCGCGGGCGAACACTGAAGCTTTCTTT

len: 14
v_gene: TRBV11-2
abundance: once
d_gene: -
j_gene: TRBJ1-6
CDR3aa: CASSPHRAGSPLHF
CDR3nt: TGTGCCAGCAGCCCCCACAGGGCAGGGTCACCCCTCCACTTT

len: 13
v_gene: TRBV12-3/TRBV12-4
abundance: -
d_gene: -
j_gene: TRBJ2-3
CDR3aa: CASSFGLIDTQYF
CDR3nt: TGTGCCAGCAGTTTCGGACTAATAGATACGCAGTATTTT

len: 15
v_gene: TRBV10-3
abundance: -
d_gene: TRBD1
j_gene: TRBJ2-7
CDR3aa: CAISDGGTGGYEQYF
CDR3nt: TGTGCCATCAGTGACGGGGGGACAGGGGGCTACGAGCAGTACTTC

len: 15
v_gene: TRBV10-3
abundance: -
d_gene: TRBD1
j_gene: TRBJ1-1
CDR3aa: CAISESDTGEPRAFF
CDR3nt: TGTGCCATCAGTGAGTCTGATACAGGGGAACCCCGAGCTTTCTTT

len: 14
v_gene: TRBV7-2
abundance: -
d_gene: TRBD2
j_gene: TRBJ2-7
CDR3aa: CASKAGGSSYEQYF
CDR3nt: TGTGCCAGCAAAGCGGGAGGGAGCTCCTACGAGCAGTACTTC

len: 12
v_gene: TRBV29-1
abundance: -
d_gene: -
j_gene: TRBJ1-2
CDR3aa: CSVESPNDGYTF
CDR3nt: TGCAGCGTTGAGTCCCCAAATGATGGCTACACCTTC

len: 16
v_gene: TRBV30
abundance: -
d_gene: TRBD1
j_gene: TRBJ1-5
CDR3aa: CAWSVGGQGAGQPQHF
CDR3nt: TGTGCCTGGAGTGTTGGGGGACAGGGGGCGGGTCAGCCCCAGCATTTT

len: 14
v_gene: TRBV18
abundance: -
d_gene: TRBD1
j_gene: TRBJ1-5
CDR3aa: CASSADRVNQPQHF
CDR3nt: TGTGCCAGCTCAGCGGACAGGGTAAATCAGCCCCAGCATTTT

len: 14
v_gene: TRBV5-4
abundance: -
d_gene: -
j_gene: TRBJ1-5
CDR3aa: CASSRSPGDQPQHF
CDR3nt: TGTGCCAGCAGCCGATCTCCGGGGGATCAGCCCCAGCATTTT